This T cell receptor (beta chain) appears in the sequencing data of a study of T cells in Graves' hyperthyroidism and ophthalmopathy. The TCR beta CDR3 regions underwent amplification using RNA transcripts as the source. TCR CDR3 regions were first amplified by RT-PCR with HTBI primers. TCRdb called the multiplex PCR reads again in MiXCR, with one record for every CDR3 protein. In the table there are about 210,000 distinct CDR3 sequences, under 20% of which are singletons. V was shortened by 6 bases and J by 1 base, with 4 bases between the two germline ends. Per germline, CDR1 MNHNS and CDR2 SASEGT. This CDR3 contains 11 residues.

The genes are TRBV6-1 and TRBJ2-7; no reliable D call. This TCR was recovered from a man aged 45 to 65 with Graves' hyperthyroidism. Sequenced: blood. The CDR3 region is CASRGSYEQYF. The CDR3 region has the DNA TGTGCCAGCAGAGGGTCCTACGAGCAGTACTTC.